A single sample is the source of the 16 T cell receptor beta chains below, sequenced in a study of blood T cells in healthy people across ages. PCR was performed a second time for about 7 to 12 cycles using a sample-barcoded 5' primer and a J-beta primer mix. TCRdb redid the calling of the 5' RACE reads with MiXCR, one entry per CDR3 protein. This table holds around 990,000 distinct CDR3 sequences, 35% to 45% found once. The sample comprised blood. The receptors stem from a man younger than 35 in good health.

This clonotype turned up a few times. J is TRBJ1-1 and V is TRBV6-2 or TRBV6-3, with 7 nucleotides matching TRBD1. Germline loops: CDR1 MNHEY, CDR2 SVGEGT. The CDR3 is 16 residues long. V gave up 2 bases and J gave up 0 bases; unmatched junction bases: 6. The CDR3 region is CASSYPQGGMNTEAFF. The CDR3 DNA sequence: TGTGCCAGCAGTTACCCCCAGGGGGGCATGAACACTGAAGCTTTCTTT.

This sequence joins TRBV29-1 and TRBJ2-1; 9 bases are shared with TRBD1. V trimming: 6 bases; J trimming: 6 bases; junction bases outside the gene matches: 15. CDR3 length: 16 amino acids. Germline V lookup: CDR1 SQVTM, CDR2 ANQGSEA. The CDR3 loop is CSVEGGDREEVNEQFF. The CDR3 coding sequence is TGCAGCGTCGAGGGGGGGGACAGGGAAGAAGTCAATGAGCAGTTCTTC.

V usage is TRBV7-8 and J usage is TRBJ2-3; a possible D gene is TRBD2 (5 bases). Deletions cut 5 bases from V and 4 bases from J, with 13 bases between. Looked up from germline, CDR1 is SGHVS and CDR2 is FQNEAQ. The CDR3 has 14 amino acids. This CDR3 reads CASSVMGRSDTQYF. The DNA for the CDR3 is TGTGCCAGCAGCGTAATGGGGAGATCAGATACGCAGTATTTT.

This chain joins TRBV9 and TRBJ1-4; D might be TRBD1 (5 bases). Germline CDR1 SGDLS, CDR2 YYNGEE. The length of the CDR3 is 15 residues. V lost 2 bases and J 5 bases, leaving 13 bases between the germline ends. The CDR3 region is CASSVDRRGNEKLFF. The DNA for the CDR3 is TGTGCCAGCAGCGTCGATAGACGGGGGAATGAAAAACTGTTTTTT. Full variable domain (outside the CDR3, taken from reference TRBV9 and TRBJ1-4): DSGVTQTPKHLITATGQRVTLRCSPRSGDLSVYWYQQSLDQGLQFLIQYYNGEERAKGNILERFSAQQFPDLHSELNLSSLELGDSALYFCASSVDRRGNEKLFFGSGTQLSVL.

This CDR3 reads CSARDFGTGTDTQYF. In DNA, the CDR3 is TGCAGTGCTAGAGATTTTGGAACTGGAACAGATACGCAGTATTTT. This rearrangement joins TRBV20-1 to TRBJ2-3; D not certain. The germline CDR1 and CDR2 sequences are DFQATT and SNEGSKA (reference sequence). Trimming took 0 bases from V and 3 from J, leaving 13 bases between them. This CDR3 spans 15 amino acids.

The gene calls are TRBV9 and TRBJ2-1; D is ambiguous. The ends were cut back, 3 bases at V and 3 bases at J, with 10 bases in the middle. The CDR3 sequence is 14 residues long. Germline V gene lookup returns CDR1 SGDLS and CDR2 YYNGEE. CDR3 in amino acids: CASSGGDGYNEQFF. CDR3 coding DNA: TGTGCCAGCAGCGGCGGAGACGGCTACAATGAGCAGTTCTTC. The full variable domain, in which reference TRBV9 and TRBJ2-1 provide the parts outside the CDR3, is DSGVTQTPKHLITATGQRVTLRCSPRSGDLSVYWYQQSLDQGLQFLIQYYNGEERAKGNILERFSAQQFPDLHSELNLSSLELGDSALYFCASSGGDGYNEQFFGPGTRLTVL.

J is TRBJ1-6 and V is TRBV14; D gene unclear. Per germline, CDR1 SGHDN and CDR2 FVKESK. V was cut by 4 bases and J by 3 bases, with 7 bases left in between. This CDR3 contains 14 residues. CDR3 DNA: TGTGCCAGCAGCCTGACCTACTATAATTCACCCCTCCACTTT. The encoded protein is CASSLTYYNSPLHF.

This sequence joins TRBV12-5 and TRBJ2-1; 8 bases line up with TRBD1. Germline V gene sequence: CDR1 LGHNT, CDR2 FRNRAP. With V trimmed by 0 bases and J by 5 bases, 18 bases remained unmatched. The CDR3 has 20 amino acids. The chain's CDR3 is CASGLVTYSGQGIADNEQFF. CDR3 DNA sequence: TGTGCTAGTGGTTTGGTGACTTATTCTGGACAGGGTATCGCCGACAATGAGCAGTTCTTC.

This chain uses TRBV27 with TRBJ2-1; no clear D. Trimming removed 5 bases from V and 5 bases from J, with 4 bases in between. This CDR3 region has 11 residues. The germline V gene has CDR1 MNHEY and CDR2 SMNVEV (reference sequence). In DNA form, the CDR3 reads TGTGCCAGCAGTCAGCACAATGAGCAGTTCTTC. This codes for CASSQHNEQFF.

The V gene is TRBV10-3, the J gene TRBJ2-1; D is possibly TRBD1 (6 bases). Germline V gene data show CDR1 as ENHRY and CDR2 as SYGVKD. CDR3 length: 15 amino acids. Trimming removed 2 bases from V and 3 bases from J, with 11 bases in between. The CDR3 here is CAISEPGQSYNEQFF. The CDR3 coding sequence is TGTGCCATCAGTGAGCCCGGACAGAGCTACAATGAGCAGTTCTTC.

The chain carries TRBV20-1 and TRBJ2-5; possibly TRBD2 for D (5 bases). Between the trimmed V and J ends, which lost 3 bases and 13 bases, there was a span of 18 bases. The CDR3 contains 12 residues. Germline assignment: CDR1 DFQATT and CDR2 SNEGSKA (reference sequence). The CDR3 DNA sequence: TGCAGTGCTAGTCGCGGAGGCAACCCCATGTACTTC. Translation: CSASRGGNPMYF.

As DNA, the CDR3 is TGTGCCAGCAGCGTGACAGAGGGACTAGCGGTCCGTACGCAGTATTTT. Protein: CASSVTEGLAVRTQYF. The chain carries TRBV7-6 and TRBJ2-3; 11 nucleotides align to TRBD2. Germline V gene data show CDR1 as SGHVS and CDR2 as FNYEAQ. This CDR3 contains 16 residues. J lost 8 bases, V lost 5 bases, and 12 bases had no gene match.

The V gene is TRBV2, the J gene TRBJ1-1; 7 bases map to TRBD1. Germline CDR1 is SNHLY and CDR2 is FYNNEI. The CDR3 loop spans 14 amino acids. The junction had 7 bases not matched to a gene; V was cut back by 6 bases and J by 3 bases. The CDR3 spells CASRQRQGYTEAFF. The CDR3 DNA reads TGTGCCAGCAGACAACGACAGGGTTACACTGAAGCTTTCTTT.

This chain joins TRBV6-6 and TRBJ1-2, with D uncertain. Looked up from germline, CDR1 is MNHNY and CDR2 is SVGAGI (reference sequence). Trimming left V 6 bases short and J 8 bases short, with 19 bases between. CDR3 size: 14 residues. CDR3 coding DNA: TGTGCCAGCAGCTATGACGCGCTGCTCTACGGCTACACCTTC. Protein product: CASSYDALLYGYTF.

Of note for this clonotype: The junction and the germline gene differ at one end; a read error may be behind it. The chain joins TRBV20-1 to TRBJ2-7; possible D gene TRBD1, 6 bases. CDR1 is DFQATT and CDR2 is SNEGSKA in the germline V gene (reference sequence). CDR3 length equals 15 residues. CDR3 region: CSARAQDRPNDEQYF. The CDR3 DNA sequence: TGTAGTGCTAGAGCCCAAGACAGGCCCAACGACGAGCAGTACTTC.

This clonotype appeared many times. The chain uses TRBV10-3 and TRBJ2-1; D remains ambiguous. V shed 10 bases and J shed 2 bases, with 9 bases lying between them. In germline, CDR1 is ENHRY, CDR2 SYGVKD. This CDR3 is 12 amino acids long. CDR3 sequence: CATGPTYNEQFF. The CDR3 nucleotides are TGTGCCACAGGACCTACCTACAATGAGCAGTTCTTC.